The 22 T cell receptor beta chains reported below all come from one sample, sequenced in a study of shared clonotypes between healthy human individuals. Naive CD8 cells lacked CD45RO and underwent positive selection for CCR7, leaving out terminally differentiated effector memory CD45RA+ cells. Here immunoSEQ multiplex PCR was the method, and the copy in TCRdb shows in-frame clones only, minus some. The top ten clones hold 0.11% of a sample with about 590,000 clones, roughly 95% of them seen once. Sequencing was carried out using naive CD8+ T cells sorted from blood. The receptors stem from a woman in her thirties in good health.

V and J are TRBV19 and TRBJ2-2; D gene ambiguous. Germline CDR1 LNHDA, CDR2 SQIVND (reference sequence). The CDR3 is made up of 14 amino acids. V lost 8 bases to trimming and J lost 5 bases, with 15 bases between them. CDR3 loop: CASLPGEVTGELFF. The DNA of the CDR3 is TGTGCCAGTCTCCCCGGAGAGGTTACCGGGGAGCTGTTTTTT. Together with reference TRBV19 and TRBJ2-2, the CDR3 gives the full variable domain: DGGITQSPKYLFRKEGQNVTLSCEQNLNHDAMYWYRQDPGQGLRLIYYSQIVNDFQKGDIAEGYSVSREKKESFPLTVTSAQKNPTAFYLCASLPGEVTGELFFGEGSRLTVL.

The chain employs TRBV19 and TRBJ2-7; 10 nucleotides align to TRBD2. V gave up 3 bases and J gave up 2 bases; unmatched junction bases: 13. Germline V gene sequence: CDR1 LNHDA, CDR2 SQIVND (reference sequence). There are 18 residues in the CDR3. CDR3 in DNA: TGTGCCAGTAGTATTACGGGGACTAGCGAAACCTGGGCCTACGAGCAGTACTTC. Translated: CASSITGTSETWAYEQYF.

This clone was seen just once. The junction does not match germline at one end; this may be a read error. This chain links TRBV4-2 with TRBJ2-3; 7 positions match TRBD2. The CDR3 loop spans 18 amino acids. Germline CDR1 is LGHNA and CDR2 is YNFKEQ. CDR3 nucleotide sequence: TGTACCAGCAGCCAAGATCAGCCGGGACTATCGCCCACAGATACGCAGTATTTT. Translation gives CTSSQDQPGLSPTDTQYF.

This clone has just one count. The rearrangement joins TRBV27 to TRBJ2-1; 8 nucleotides match TRBD2. Germline V gene lookup returns CDR1 MNHEY and CDR2 SMNVEV (reference sequence). The CDR3 runs to 13 residues. J was trimmed by 0 bases and V by 10 bases; bases with no gene match: 2. The CDR3 spells CATRGGSYNEQFF. CDR3 in DNA: TGTGCCACCCGGGGGGGCTCCTACAATGAGCAGTTCTTC.

The rearrangement links TRBV4-1 to TRBJ2-7; no reliable D call. Germline loops: CDR1 MGHRA, CDR2 YSYEKL. This CDR3 region has 14 residues. V lost 0 bases and J 6 bases, leaving 12 bases between the germline ends. The CDR3 DNA sequence: TGCGCCAGCAGCCAAGATCTGGCACCGGTCGAGCAGTACTTC. Its protein is CASSQDLAPVEQYF.

Notes on this clone: Within the sample, other DNA sequences also encode this same CDR3. The chain combines TRBV28 with TRBJ1-1; D is unclear. This CDR3 has 11 amino acids. V gave up 6 bases and J gave up 0 bases, with 2 bases separating them. Germline V gives CDR1 MDHEN, CDR2 SYDVKM. The DNA for the CDR3 is TGTGCCAGCAGGGTGAACACTGAAGCTTTCTTT. It translates to CASRVNTEAFF. The full variable domain, rest sourced from reference TRBV28 and TRBJ1-1, is DVKVTQSSRYLVKRTGEKVFLECVQDMDHENMFWYRQDPGLGLRLIYFSYDVKMKEKGDIPEGYSVSREKKERFSLILESASTNQTSMYLCASRVNTEAFFGQGTRLTVV.

The chain joins TRBV6-5 to TRBJ2-5; 8 bases agree with TRBD2. CDR1 MNHEY and CDR2 SVGAGI come from the germline V gene. V lost 6 bases and J lost 5; bases outside the gene matches: 11. The CDR3 length is 15 residues. This CDR3 reads CASSWASGGPETQYF. The CDR3 bases are TGTGCCAGCAGCTGGGCCAGCGGGGGCCCGGAGACCCAGTACTTC.

Points on this clone: One end of the junction does not line up with germline, which may come from a read error. The chain uses TRBV5-6 and TRBJ2-1; D is perhaps TRBD2 (5 bases). This CDR3 spans 12 amino acids. In germline, CDR1 is SGHDT, CDR2 YYEEEE. CDR3 nucleotide sequence: TGTGCCAGCAGCTCCGACTACTATGAGCAGTTCTTC. Its translation is CASSSDYYEQFF. The complete variable domain, with remaining parts taken from reference TRBV5-6 and TRBJ2-1, reads DAGVTQSPTHLIKTRGQQVTLRCSPKSGHDTVSWYQQALGQGPQFIFQYYEEEERQRGNFPDRFSGHQFPNYSSELNVNALLLGDSALYLCASSSDYYEQFFGPGTRLTVL.

On this clone itself: Distinct nucleotide sequences in the sample also encode this CDR3. This rearrangement joins TRBV9 to TRBJ2-6; D is unresolved. The V end lost 0 bases, the J end lost 4 bases, and 2 bases lay between the germline ends. Looked up from germline, CDR1 is SGDLS and CDR2 is YYNGEE. This CDR3 spans 13 amino acids. The chain's CDR3 is CASSVDGANVLTF. The CDR3 DNA follows: TGTGCCAGCAGCGTAGACGGGGCCAACGTCCTGACTTTC.

V usage is TRBV7-9 and J usage is TRBJ2-7, with D perhaps given as TRBD1 or TRBD2 (6 bases each). The CDR3 is 15 amino acids. The germline CDR1 and CDR2 sequences are SEHNR and FQNEAQ (reference sequence). Trimming left V 5 bases short and J 3 bases short, with 17 bases between. The CDR3 sequence is CASSAGRTDSYEQYF. CDR3 nucleotide sequence: TGTGCCAGCAGCGCGGGAAGGACAGACAGCTACGAGCAGTACTTC.

The chain employs TRBV5-1 and TRBJ2-7; D remains ambiguous. This CDR3 is built from 15 residues. V gave up 6 bases and J gave up 4 bases, with 20 bases separating them. Germline CDR1 SGHRS, CDR2 YFSETQ. The CDR3 sequence: CASTLTPDRRYEQYF. The CDR3 DNA sequence: TGCGCCAGCACCCTGACCCCCGACCGACGATACGAGCAGTACTTC.

The gene calls are TRBV27 and TRBJ2-7; 9 bases agree with TRBD1. The CDR3 totals 18 residues. Germline lookup yields CDR1 MNHEY and CDR2 SMNVEV (reference sequence). Trimming cost V 1 base and J 2 bases; bases outside gene matches: 12. The DNA of the CDR3 is TGTGCCAGCAGTTTATTGGTGGGGACAGGGCGGTCCCCCTACGAGCAGTACTTC. Protein product: CASSLLVGTGRSPYEQYF.

The chain combines TRBV28 with TRBJ1-5; unclear D gene. The germline gives CDR1 MDHEN, CDR2 SYDVKM. The CDR3 extends over 12 amino acids. Trimming stripped 4 bases from V and 2 bases from J, with 3 bases between. DNA of the CDR3: TGTGCCAGCAGTTCACGCAATCAGCCCCAGCATTTT. Translated, it gives CASSSRNQPQHF. Using reference TRBV28 and TRBJ1-5 for the parts outside the CDR3, the full variable domain is DVKVTQSSRYLVKRTGEKVFLECVQDMDHENMFWYRQDPGLGLRLIYFSYDVKMKEKGDIPEGYSVSREKKERFSLILESASTNQTSMYLCASSSRNQPQHFGDGTRLSIL.

A word on this clone: This specimen includes other DNA sequences encoding the same CDR3. The chain is built from TRBV27 and TRBJ2-7; D is unresolved. This CDR3 region has 13 residues. The germline V and J ends were trimmed by 3 bases and 4 bases, with 10 bases remaining between them. CDR1 MNHEY and CDR2 SMNVEV come from the germline V gene (reference sequence). The CDR3 region is CASSLGRPYEQYF. In DNA form, the CDR3 reads TGTGCCAGCAGTTTGGGTAGGCCGTACGAGCAGTACTTC.

This chain joins TRBV7-9 and TRBJ2-7; D gene uncertain. CDR3 size: 12 residues. V lost 6 bases and J 2 bases, leaving 8 bases between the germline ends. The germline CDR1 and CDR2 sequences are SEHNR and FQNEAQ (reference sequence). The CDR3 region is CASSSRAYEQYF. CDR3 nucleotide sequence: TGTGCCAGCAGTTCCCGGGCCTACGAGCAGTACTTC.

V and J are TRBV7-8 and TRBJ1-5; possibly TRBD1 for D (5 bases). The V end lost 3 bases, the J end lost 6 bases, and 9 bases lay between the germline ends. This CDR3 spans 13 amino acids. CDR1 is SGHVS, CDR2 FQNEAQ, per germline. CDR3 nucleotide sequence: TGTGCCAGCAGCTTCAGGGCGGGTCAGCCCCAGCATTTT. It translates to CASSFRAGQPQHF.

CDR3 region: CAITHEGAPETQYF. Written as DNA, the CDR3 is TGTGCCATCACCCACGAGGGGGCCCCCGAGACCCAGTACTTC. The chain uses TRBV2 and TRBJ2-5; 7 bases map to TRBD1. After removal of 10 bases from V and 5 bases from J, the junction contained 13 bases not matched to a gene. CDR1 and CDR2 from the germline V gene are SNHLY and FYNNEI. The CDR3 has 14 amino acids.

The chain employs TRBV4-1 and TRBJ2-7, with TRBD1 identical over 8 bases. The junction had 10 bases not matched to a gene; V was cut back by 4 bases and J by 5 bases. This CDR3 region has 15 residues. Germline assignment: CDR1 MGHRA and CDR2 YSYEKL. CDR3 coding DNA: TGCGCCAGCAGCCCCGGCCAGGGGGCGCGTCACGAGCAGTACTTC. The encoded protein is CASSPGQGARHEQYF.

The V and J genes are TRBV6-5 and TRBJ2-1; 12 bases match TRBD2. Trimming took 8 bases from V and 8 from J; bases not matched to a gene: 10. CDR3 length: 15 residues. Germline CDR1 is MNHEY and CDR2 is SVGAGI. Here the CDR3 DNA reads TGTGCCAGCGGTCGACTAGCGGGAGTTTATCATGAGCAGTTCTTC. Translated, it gives CASGRLAGVYHEQFF.

The chain uses TRBV28 and TRBJ2-7; a possible D gene is TRBD1 (6 bases). The germline CDR1 and CDR2 sequences are MDHEN and SYDVKM. CDR3 length: 14 residues. V shed 5 bases and J shed 2 bases, with 13 bases lying between them. CDR3 residues: CASSPTGLTYEQYF. In DNA, the CDR3 is TGTGCCAGCAGTCCGACAGGCCTTACCTACGAGCAGTACTTC.

The V gene is TRBV27, the J gene TRBJ2-1, with TRBD2 matching 8 bases. Germline V CDR1 and CDR2: MNHEY, SMNVEV (reference sequence). The CDR3 length is 16 residues. V lost 3 bases to trimming and J lost 0 bases; unmatched junction nucleotides: 4. This CDR3 is CASSFEAGGSYNEQFF. For the CDR3, the DNA is TGTGCCAGCAGTTTTGAGGCGGGAGGCTCCTACAATGAGCAGTTCTTC.

The V gene is TRBV19, the J gene TRBJ1-2; D is ambiguous. Trimming shortened V by 4 bases and J by 3 bases, and 24 bases separated the two germline ends. Germline V gene lookup returns CDR1 LNHDA and CDR2 SQIVND (reference sequence). The CDR3 covers 18 residues. The CDR3 nucleotides read TGTGCCAGTAGTACCCGGGATTTTAGCGGGATCCCCCACTATGGCTACACCTTC. Translating it yields CASSTRDFSGIPHYGYTF.